The present entry profiles one TCR beta chain with its context. Its antigen remains unknown. This CDR3 spans 17 amino acids. From germline, CDR1 is MGHRA and CDR2 YSYEKL. V lost 0 bases, J lost 5 bases, and 11 bases stayed unmatched. The sample is drawn from a study of T-cell memory formation after mild COVID-19. General study points: Shrinking CD4+ clones resided mostly in CM and EM, and CD8+ ones in EMRA. Researchers found some responding clones in pre-infection memory, a sign that cross-reactive memory joined.

Via MiXCR, TCRdb re-called the 5' RACE reads, giving one row per CDR3 protein. Of about 250,000 distinct CDR3 sequences in the sample, over 15% are singletons; the top ten hold 2.1%. This TCR was sampled from an adult woman who had mild COVID-19 (a few samples of this study predate the infection). Cell type and time point are not known. The sequencing sample was made of PBMCs or a T cell subset sorted from them (not recorded which). This chain connects TRBV4-1 to TRBJ2-5; 8 nucleotides match TRBD2. The CDR3 sequence is CASSQDPPAGARETQYF. CDR3 DNA: TGCGCCAGCAGCCAAGATCCCCCAGCGGGGGCGAGGGAGACCCAGTACTTC.